These 25 T cell receptor beta chains were sequenced from one sample in a study of cytomegalovirus exposure and HLA in healthy donors. With 60 Vbeta and 13 Jbeta primers, the PCR was carried out. Repertoires were generated with immunoSEQ multiplex PCR, while TCRdb's copy carries only in-frame clones and drops some. The data hold over 75,000 clones, with 79% observed a single time. Sequencing was done on a sample of PBMCs. The receptors come from a male donor in good health and CMV-seropositive.

This sequence joins TRBV27 and TRBJ1-1, with 9 bases matching TRBD1. The germline CDR1 and CDR2 sequences are MNHEY and SMNVEV (reference sequence). The V and J ends lost 5 bases and 5 bases, in that order; junction bases with no gene match: 9. This CDR3 contains 15 residues. CDR3 bases: TGTGCCAGCAGTCCCGGGACAGGGAGTAGGACTGAAGCTTTCTTT. Translation gives CASSPGTGSRTEAFF.

This chain links TRBV15 with TRBJ1-4; D call uncertain. The germline V gene encodes CDR1 LNHNV and CDR2 YYDKDF (reference sequence). This CDR3 contains 13 residues. Trimming shortened V by 1 base and J by 14 bases, and 14 bases separated the two germline ends. The CDR3 DNA follows: TGTGCCACCAGCAGAGGCCGGGGAGGAGAGCTGTTTTTT. Translating gives CATSRGRGGELFF. The full variable domain, completed using reference TRBV15 and TRBJ1-4, is DAMVIQNPRYQVTQFGKPVTLSCSQTLNHNVMYWYQQKSSQAPKLLFHYYDKDFNNEADTPDNFQSRRPNTSFCFLDIRSPGLGDTAMYLCATSRGRGGELFFGSGTQLSVL.

A note on this clone: The same CDR3 also results from other DNA sequences found in this sample. The rearrangement links TRBV6-5 to TRBJ2-5; 10 nucleotides line up with TRBD1. The V segment lost 4 bases and the J segment 1 base; nucleotides outside the gene matches: 6. The CDR3 has 16 amino acids. Per germline, CDR1 MNHEY and CDR2 SVGAGI. CDR3 sequence reads: CASSLGTGALQETQYF. The CDR3 DNA reads TGTGCCAGCAGTTTGGGGACAGGGGCACTCCAAGAGACCCAGTACTTC.

V is TRBV30 and J is TRBJ2-7; weak D call: TRBD1 (6 bases). The CDR3 is made up of 12 amino acids. The ends were cut back, 4 bases at V and 6 bases at J, with 13 bases in the middle. CDR1 is GTSNPN and CDR2 is SVGIG in the germline V gene (reference sequence). The CDR3 reads CAWTNQGREQYF. CDR3 bases: TGTGCCTGGACAAACCAGGGGCGCGAGCAGTACTTC.

The chain joins TRBV5-1 to TRBJ1-1, with a weak D call TRBD1 (6 bases). The CDR3 covers 15 residues. The V gene's germline CDR1 is SGHRS and CDR2 YFSETQ. The V gene lost 0 bases and the J gene lost 1 base, with 10 bases spanning the gap. The CDR3 DNA follows: TGCGCCAGCAGCTTGGCCGTCAGGGGGAACACTGAAGCTTTCTTT. This gives the protein CASSLAVRGNTEAFF.

The V and J genes are TRBV6-6 and TRBJ1-5, with D possibly matching TRBD1 (5 bases). Germline CDR1 reads MNHNY; CDR2 reads SVGAGI (reference sequence). Trimming took off 2 bases at V and 4 bases at J, with 12 bases between the two ends. The CDR3 sequence is 15 residues long. The CDR3 coding sequence is TGTGCCAGCAGTTACCCAGGGAATGGAAATCAGCCCCAGCATTTT. Encoded protein: CASSYPGNGNQPQHF.

The chain links TRBV18 to TRBJ2-1, with 7 bases matching TRBD1. The length of the CDR3 is 14 residues. After removal of 3 bases from V and 7 bases from J, the junction contained 6 bases not matched to a gene. Germline CDR1 is KGHSH and CDR2 is LQKENI. CDR3 sequence (DNA): TGTGCCAGCTCACCTTTGACAGGGTGGAATGAGCAGTTCTTC. Translated, it gives CASSPLTGWNEQFF.

In its sample, this clone was seen a few times. The V and J genes are TRBV5-6 and TRBJ2-7; tentatively, D is TRBD1 (5 bases). CDR1 and CDR2 from the germline V gene are SGHDT and YYEEEE. V shed 4 bases and J shed 3 bases, with 11 bases lying between them. The CDR3 is 13 amino acids. The CDR3, as DNA: TGTGCCAGCAGCCGCGCTAGGGGCTACGAGCAGTACTTC. It codes for CASSRARGYEQYF.

The chain links TRBV5-1 to TRBJ2-5, with unresolved D. Per the germline V gene, CDR1 is SGHRS and CDR2 is YFSETQ. Trimming cost V 1 base and J 5 bases, with 6 bases left between them. The CDR3 totals 12 residues. The CDR3 DNA reads TGCGCCAGCAGCTTGCCCGGGGAGACCCAGTACTTC. This translates into CASSLPGETQYF.

The chain couples TRBV15 to TRBJ2-7; 11 nucleotides line up with TRBD1. This CDR3 is 15 amino acids long. Germline V gene lookup returns CDR1 LNHNV and CDR2 YYDKDF (reference sequence). V trimming: 1 base; J trimming: 3 bases; junction bases outside the gene matches: 2. The CDR3 loop reads CATSRGGTGGYEQYF. CDR3 sequence (DNA): TGTGCCACCAGCAGAGGTGGGACAGGGGGCTACGAGCAGTACTTC. Complete variable domain (other parts from reference TRBV15 and TRBJ2-7): DAMVIQNPRYQVTQFGKPVTLSCSQTLNHNVMYWYQQKSSQAPKLLFHYYDKDFNNEADTPDNFQSRRPNTSFCFLDIRSPGLGDTAMYLCATSRGGTGGYEQYFGPGTRLTVT.

In DNA form, the CDR3 reads TGTGCCAGCAGTCCAGGGTTTGGGAACTATGGCTACACCTTC. Protein sequence: CASSPGFGNYGYTF. The V call is TRBV2, the J call TRBJ1-2, with D tentatively TRBD1 (5 bases). V shed 5 bases and J shed 2 bases, with 12 bases lying between them. The germline V gene has CDR1 SNHLY and CDR2 FYNNEI. The CDR3 covers 14 residues.

This CDR3 is CATSLTTGNTGELFF. CDR3 in DNA: TGTGCCACCAGCCTAACCACAGGGAACACCGGGGAGCTGTTTTTT. The V gene is TRBV15, the J gene TRBJ2-2; tentatively, D is TRBD1 (5 bases). Germline-derived CDR1 and CDR2 are LNHNV and YYDKDF (reference sequence). V was clipped by 5 bases and J by 1 base, with 11 bases between them. The CDR3 is 15 residues long.

V usage is TRBV19 and J usage is TRBJ1-6; weak D call: TRBD1 (6 bases). The CDR3 contains 15 residues. Between the trimmed V and J ends, which lost 6 bases and 4 bases, there was a span of 13 bases. The germline CDR1 and CDR2 sequences are LNHDA and SQIVND (reference sequence). CDR3 DNA: TGTGCCAGTAGCGCCGGGACAACTTATAATTCACCCCTCCACTTT. Protein: CASSAGTTYNSPLHF.

The CDR3 loop reads CSVPGQGATGNTIYF. The DNA for the CDR3 is TGCAGCGTTCCGGGACAGGGAGCTACTGGAAACACCATATATTTT. V usage is TRBV29-1 and J usage is TRBJ1-3, with 9 bases identical to TRBD1. Germline V CDR1 and CDR2: SQVTM, ANQGSEA. J was trimmed by 2 bases and V by 5 bases; bases with no gene match: 7. The CDR3 covers 15 residues.

J is TRBJ1-2 and V is TRBV11-2, with 8 bases fitting TRBD1. V lost 1 base and J lost 5; bases outside the gene matches: 9. This CDR3 has 16 residues. The germline gives CDR1 SGHAT, CDR2 FQNNGV. The CDR3 loop reads CASSLAKDRAFYGYTF. In nucleotides, the CDR3 is TGTGCCAGCAGCTTAGCAAAGGACAGGGCCTTTTATGGCTACACCTTC. Full variable domain (missing parts from reference TRBV11-2 and TRBJ1-2): EAGVAQSPRYKIIEKRQSVAFWCNPISGHATLYWYQQILGQGPKLLIQFQNNGVVDDSQLPKDRFSAERLKGVDSTLKIQPAKLEDSAVYLCASSLAKDRAFYGYTFGSGTRLTVV.

The rearrangement joins TRBV5-1 to TRBJ1-1; D possibly corresponds to TRBD1 (6 bases). CDR3 length equals 13 residues. Trimming removed 4 bases from V and 6 bases from J, with 13 bases in between. From germline, CDR1 is SGHRS and CDR2 YFSETQ. CDR3 sequence (DNA): TGCGCCAGCAGCCCGGAAAGGGGGTCTGAAGCTTTCTTT. It translates to CASSPERGSEAFF.

This chain uses TRBV19 with TRBJ1-5; D not resolved. V dropped 8 bases and J dropped 2 bases, with 10 bases sitting between them. Germline CDR1 LNHDA, CDR2 SQIVND (reference sequence). The CDR3 loop spans 13 amino acids. For the CDR3, the DNA is TGTGCCAGTGGAACCGGGGGCAATCAGCCCCAGCATTTT. It encodes CASGTGGNQPQHF.

The rearrangement links TRBV2 to TRBJ1-4, with D possibly TRBD1 on 5 matching bases. Germline V lookup: CDR1 SNHLY, CDR2 FYNNEI. The CDR3 sequence is 15 residues long. The V end was cut by 1 base, the J end by 6 bases, with 12 bases between. CDR3 residues: CASSEVQEIYEKLFF. In DNA, the CDR3 is TGTGCCAGCAGTGAAGTACAGGAAATATATGAAAAACTGTTTTTT. The full variable domain, with the rest looked up from reference TRBV2 and TRBJ1-4, is EPEVTQTPSHQVTQMGQEVILRCVPISNHLYFYWYRQILGQKVEFLVSFYNNEISEKSEIFDDQFSVERPDGSNFTLKIRSTKLEDSAMYFCASSEVQEIYEKLFFGSGTQLSVL.

This clone occurred a few times. The rearrangement links TRBV6-5 to TRBJ2-1, with D possibly being TRBD2 (5 bases). The CDR3 contains 14 residues. Germline CDR1 is MNHEY and CDR2 is SVGAGI. V was clipped by 6 bases and J by 7 bases, with 16 bases between them. The CDR3 nucleotides are TGTGCCAGCAGCAGGTCCTCCCGCGGGAATGAGCAGTTCTTC. Translation gives CASSRSSRGNEQFF.

The CDR3 nucleotides are TGCGCCAGCAGCTCGAAGCCGGGACAGGGTTCGGAGACCCAGTACTTC. This gives the protein CASSSKPGQGSETQYF. The V call is TRBV5-1, the J call TRBJ2-5; 9 positions match TRBD1. Trimming cost V 3 bases and J 5 bases; bases outside gene matches: 11. There are 16 residues in the CDR3. Per the germline V gene, CDR1 is SGHRS and CDR2 is YFSETQ.

This clone was seen a handful of times. The chain couples TRBV2 to TRBJ1-1, with D unresolved. V was pared by 8 bases and J by 4 bases, with 20 bases between. The CDR3 covers 15 residues. CDR1 and CDR2 from the germline V gene are SNHLY and FYNNEI. Here the CDR3 reads CASGVGGSKFTEAFF. The DNA of the CDR3 is TGTGCCAGCGGGGTCGGAGGCAGTAAATTCACTGAAGCTTTCTTT.

The V call is TRBV7-9, the J call TRBJ1-2; 7 positions match TRBD1. With 5 bases clipped from V and 2 bases from J, the junction kept 8 bases outside the gene matches. CDR3 length: 15 residues. CDR1 and CDR2 (germline): SEHNR, FQNEAQ (reference sequence). CDR3 bases: TGTGCCAGCAGCCCGCCCCTGACAGGGAACTATGGCTACACCTTC. It is translated as CASSPPLTGNYGYTF.

The chain has TRBV9 and TRBJ2-3; TRBD2 aligns across 8 bases. In germline, CDR1 is SGDLS, CDR2 YYNGEE. V was pared by 3 bases and J by 4 bases, with 13 bases of the junction left unmatched. The CDR3 contains 17 residues. CDR3 DNA: TGTGCCAGCAGCGGGCCGACAGTGCGGGGGGTCCCAGATACGCAGTATTTT. Residues: CASSGPTVRGVPDTQYF.

V is TRBV6-1 and J is TRBJ1-5; D ambiguous. Trimming shortened V by 7 bases and J by 5 bases, and 12 bases separated the two germline ends. This CDR3 has 13 amino acids. Germline CDR1 is MNHNS and CDR2 is SASEGT. CDR3 bases: TGTGCCAGCACGGTCGGGGATTATCAGCCCCAGCATTTT. It encodes CASTVGDYQPQHF.

V usage is TRBV30 and J usage is TRBJ1-1; D call uncertain. Germline V CDR1 and CDR2: GTSNPN, SVGIG (reference sequence). The V and J ends lost 4 bases and 5 bases respectively, with 11 bases between them. The CDR3 is made up of 12 amino acids. The CDR3 DNA sequence: TGTGCCTGGACTCCTCGAGGGACTGAAGCTTTCTTT. It yields the protein CAWTPRGTEAFF.